In this sample, the clone carrying this TCR beta chain turned up a few times. Its target is unknown. The data originate from a study of T cell repertoires in cytomegalovirus infection. For the study at large: Signatures in public TCR beta sequences pointed to both CMV infection and matching HLA type.

Study outcomes and limitations: Cumulative public TCR beta family frequency identified carriers of CMV plus the relevant HLA. CMV-specific TCR beta clonotypes restricted by HLA-C dominated the ex vivo response.

TCRdb reprocessed the reads with MiXCR, giving one entry per CDR3 protein. The sample yields more than 400,000 distinct CDR3 sequences, more than 25% seen once. From germline, CDR1 is LNHDA and CDR2 SQIVND (reference sequence). CDR3 size: 15 residues. The J segment lost 4 bases and the V segment lost 1 base, leaving 5 bases of the junction unmatched. The origin of this receptor is a human donor in good health (CMV status not recorded). Some clones in this sample may be carry-over from other donors' samples. The gene calls are TRBV19 and TRBJ1-1, with TRBD1 matching 8 bases. The specimen sequenced was PBMCs. The CDR3 nucleotides are TGTGCCAGTAGTATAGGGACAGGGAGTTCCACTGAAGCTTTCTTT. Its protein is CASSIGTGSSTEAFF.